The rows below give T cell receptor beta chains drawn from one sample of a study of technical replicates of blood from a handful of donors. Some clones are missing from TCRdb's copy, which holds only in-frame ones; the method was immunoSEQ multiplex PCR. The sample lists over 50,000 clones; around 85% were seen once. Sample: PBMCs. All receptors derive from a human donor in good health. Some clones in this sample may be carry-over from other donors' samples. CDR3s leave out the opening cysteine and the closing phenylalanine or tryptophan. Size is stated for part of the rows, as once, few or many counts, or as a class when the clone is expanded.

size: few
V: TRBV7-8
J: TRBJ1-4
CDR3: ASSLVLGLGEKLF

size: NA
V: TRBV30
J: TRBJ2-5
CDR3: AWSVDRQETQY

size: NA
V: TRBV5-1
J: TRBJ1-3
CDR3: ASSLVYGGNTIY

size: NA
V: TRBV5-5
J: TRBJ2-2
CDR3: ASSNFGNRELF

size: NA
V: TRBV5-1
J: TRBJ2-2
CDR3: ASSLDVSNTGELF

size: once
V: TRBV7-9
J: TRBJ2-5
CDR3: ASGSSGRAGGETQY

size: NA
V: TRBV9
J: TRBJ1-2
CDR3: ASSDTGWANYGYT

size: NA
V: TRBV18
J: TRBJ2-7
CDR3: ASSPPQLTSGSYEQY

size: NA
V: TRBV27
J: TRBJ2-7
CDR3: ASSFRTSGGPHLYEQY

size: NA
V: TRBV19
J: TRBJ2-7
CDR3: ASAPGAGVYEQY

size: NA
V: TRBV5-1
J: TRBJ1-4
CDR3: ASSLVDRGFREKLF

size: NA
V: TRBV11-1
J: TRBJ2-7
CDR3: ASSLTTGGEQY

size: NA
V: TRBV5-8
J: TRBJ2-6
CDR3: ASSLVTGDIAGANVLT

size: NA
V: TRBV12-5
J: TRBJ2-5
CDR3: ASGLGTYQETQY

size: NA
V: TRBV13
J: TRBJ2-1
CDR3: ASSLYRTDYNEQF

size: NA
V: TRBV7-3
J: TRBJ1-2
CDR3: ASSSTPGQGGSGYT

size: NA
V: TRBV10-3
J: TRBJ1-1
CDR3: AISPGQGNTEAF

size: NA
V: TRBV19
J: TRBJ2-3
CDR3: ASTGGRSTDTQY

size: NA
V: TRBV9
J: TRBJ1-1
CDR3: ASSAERQGATEAF

size: NA
V: TRBV4-2
J: TRBJ2-2
CDR3: ASSQEEGGRTGELF

size: NA
V: TRBV9
J: TRBJ2-1
CDR3: ASSPSGGAFYNEQF

size: NA
V: TRBV7-2
J: TRBJ2-2
CDR3: ASSRGQGAGELF

size: NA
V: TRBV30
J: TRBJ2-2
CDR3: AWSVGDRGFTGELF

size: NA
V: TRBV4-1
J: TRBJ2-3
CDR3: ASSQPEDRATDTQY

size: NA
V: TRBV4-2
J: TRBJ1-5
CDR3: ASSQANDYGNQPQH

size: medium-sized
V: TRBV5-4
J: TRBJ2-1
CDR3: ASSLGLADEQF

size: few
V: TRBV7-2
J: TRBJ1-1
CDR3: ASGRDSMNTEAF

size: NA
V: TRBV7-9
J: TRBJ1-4
CDR3: ASSWRDRGATNEKLF

size: NA
V: TRBV4-3
J: TRBJ1-6
CDR3: ASSQSDSSSYNSPLH

size: NA
V: TRBV4-2
J: TRBJ1-1
CDR3: ASSQPDRWTEAF

size: NA
V: TRBV4-2
J: TRBJ2-7
CDR3: ASSQLLAGVVEQY

size: few
V: TRBV5-1
J: TRBJ1-1
CDR3: ASSLGGSMHTEAF

size: once
V: TRBV25-1
J: TRBJ2-2
CDR3: ASSDPGATIIGELF

size: NA
V: TRBV11-3
J: TRBJ2-1
CDR3: ASSSPRQDEQF

size: NA
V: TRBV19
J: TRBJ2-2
CDR3: ASSTTPGFATGELF

size: NA
V: TRBV9
J: TRBJ2-7
CDR3: ASSEGLADYEQY

size: NA
V: TRBV5-1
J: TRBJ1-1
CDR3: ASSLADTGNTEAF